In this sample, the clone carrying this TCR beta chain turned up a few times. This record belongs to a study of CD8+ T cells in alopecia areata. Sequencing templates came from extracted RNA that was reverse transcribed into cDNA. Profiling relied on immunoSEQ multiplex PCR, and the TCRdb table lists in-frame clones only, not all of them. The table shows approximately 200,000 clones, with 45% to 65% occurring only once. Treatment denoted: oral pan-JAK inhibitor, 5-10 mg twice daily. V was trimmed by 5 bases and J by 2 bases, leaving 8 bases between them. The V gene's germline CDR1 is SGHAT and CDR2 FQNNGV. This CDR3 region has 13 residues.

The chain employs TRBV11-2 and TRBJ2-3; the D is unclear. The sequence derives from a human donor with alopecia areata. The sample in question was CD4+ T cells sorted from blood, obtained at week 4, from a patient treated with tofacitinib. The CDR3 region is CASSQTNTDTQYF. CDR3 nucleotides: TGTGCCAGCAGCCAAACCAACACAGATACGCAGTATTTT.